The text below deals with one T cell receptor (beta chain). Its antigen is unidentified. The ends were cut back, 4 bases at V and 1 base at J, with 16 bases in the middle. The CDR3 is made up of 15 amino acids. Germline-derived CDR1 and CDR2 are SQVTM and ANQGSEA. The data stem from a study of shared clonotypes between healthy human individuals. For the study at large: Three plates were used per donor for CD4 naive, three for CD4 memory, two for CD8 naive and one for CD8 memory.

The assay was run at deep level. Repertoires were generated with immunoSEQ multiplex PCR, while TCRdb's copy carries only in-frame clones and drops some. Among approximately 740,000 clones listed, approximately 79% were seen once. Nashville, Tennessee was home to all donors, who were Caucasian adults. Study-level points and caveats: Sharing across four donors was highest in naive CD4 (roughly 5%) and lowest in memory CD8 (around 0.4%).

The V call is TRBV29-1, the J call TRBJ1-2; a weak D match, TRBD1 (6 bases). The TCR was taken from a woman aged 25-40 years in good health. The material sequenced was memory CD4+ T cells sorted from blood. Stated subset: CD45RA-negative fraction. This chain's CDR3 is CSVGRWGQINYGYTF. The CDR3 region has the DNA TGCAGCGTTGGAAGATGGGGACAAATTAACTATGGCTACACCTTC.